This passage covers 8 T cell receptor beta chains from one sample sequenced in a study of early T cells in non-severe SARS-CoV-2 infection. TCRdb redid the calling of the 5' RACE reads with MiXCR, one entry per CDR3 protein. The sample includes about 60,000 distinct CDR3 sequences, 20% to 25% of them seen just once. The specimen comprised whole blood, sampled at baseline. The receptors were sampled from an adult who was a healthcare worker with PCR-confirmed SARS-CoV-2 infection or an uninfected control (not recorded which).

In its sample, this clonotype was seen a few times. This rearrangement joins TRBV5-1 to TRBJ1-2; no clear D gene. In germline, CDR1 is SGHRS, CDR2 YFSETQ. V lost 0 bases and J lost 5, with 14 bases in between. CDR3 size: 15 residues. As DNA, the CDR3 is TGCGCCAGCAGCTTGGGGCAGACCTCCGCATATGGCTACACCTTC. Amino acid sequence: CASSLGQTSAYGYTF.

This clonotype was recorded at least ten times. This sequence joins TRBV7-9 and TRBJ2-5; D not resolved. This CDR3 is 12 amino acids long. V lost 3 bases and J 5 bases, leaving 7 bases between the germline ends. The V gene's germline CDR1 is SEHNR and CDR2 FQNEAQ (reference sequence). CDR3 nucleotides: TGTGCCAGCAGCTTGGTGTTGGAGACCCAGTACTTC. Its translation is CASSLVLETQYF.

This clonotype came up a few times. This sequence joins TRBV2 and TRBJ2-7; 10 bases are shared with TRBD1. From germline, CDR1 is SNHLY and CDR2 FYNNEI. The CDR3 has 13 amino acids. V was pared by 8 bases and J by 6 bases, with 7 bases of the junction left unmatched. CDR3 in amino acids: CASHPGQGSEQYF. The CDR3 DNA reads TGTGCCAGCCACCCGGGACAGGGGTCCGAGCAGTACTTC.

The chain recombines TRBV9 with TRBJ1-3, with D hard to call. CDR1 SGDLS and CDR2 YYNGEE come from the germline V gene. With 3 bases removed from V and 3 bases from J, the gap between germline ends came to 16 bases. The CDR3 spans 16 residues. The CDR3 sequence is CASSEFMDPSGNTIYF. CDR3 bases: TGTGCCAGCAGCGAGTTCATGGACCCAAGTGGAAACACCATATATTTT.

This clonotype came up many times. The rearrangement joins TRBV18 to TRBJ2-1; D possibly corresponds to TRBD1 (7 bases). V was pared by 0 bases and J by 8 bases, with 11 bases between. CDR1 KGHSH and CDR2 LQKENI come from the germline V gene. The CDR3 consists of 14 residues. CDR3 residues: CASSPPVRGDEQFF. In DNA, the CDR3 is TGTGCCAGCTCACCACCGGTCAGGGGGGATGAGCAGTTCTTC.

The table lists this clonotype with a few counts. The CDR3 DNA reads as TGTGCCAGCAGCTCAAGGGGAGCGGGGATCGGGGAGCTGTTTTTT. Its translation is CASSSRGAGIGELFF. The chain couples TRBV5-4 to TRBJ2-2, with TRBD2 matching over 7 bases. J lost 7 bases, V lost 3 bases, and 9 bases had no gene match. This CDR3 region has 15 residues. Germline CDR1 is SGHNT and CDR2 is YYREEE (reference sequence).

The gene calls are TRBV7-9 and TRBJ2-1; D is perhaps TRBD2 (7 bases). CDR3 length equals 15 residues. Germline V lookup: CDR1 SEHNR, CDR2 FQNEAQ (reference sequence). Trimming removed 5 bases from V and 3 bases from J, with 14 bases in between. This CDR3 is CASSPRGQLYNEQFF. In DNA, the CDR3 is TGTGCCAGCAGCCCGCGGGGGCAACTCTACAATGAGCAGTTCTTC.

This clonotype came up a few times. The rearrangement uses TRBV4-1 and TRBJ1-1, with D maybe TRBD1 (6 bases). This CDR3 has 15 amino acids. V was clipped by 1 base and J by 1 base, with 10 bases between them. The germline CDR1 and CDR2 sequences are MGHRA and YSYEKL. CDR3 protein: CASSQVGQPNTEAFF. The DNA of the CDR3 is TGCGCCAGCAGCCAAGTCGGACAGCCGAACACTGAAGCTTTCTTT.